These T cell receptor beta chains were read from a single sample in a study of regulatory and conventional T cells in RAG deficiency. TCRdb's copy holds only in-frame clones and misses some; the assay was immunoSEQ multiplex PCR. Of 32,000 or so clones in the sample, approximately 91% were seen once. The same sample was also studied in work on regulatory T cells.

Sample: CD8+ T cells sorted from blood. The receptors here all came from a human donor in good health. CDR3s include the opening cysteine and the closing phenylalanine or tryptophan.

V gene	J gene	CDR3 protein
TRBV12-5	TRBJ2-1	CASGPLQVAYNEQFF
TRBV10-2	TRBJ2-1	CASSEYTGTGPYNEQFF
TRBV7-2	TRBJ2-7	CASSPWGTVLYEQYF
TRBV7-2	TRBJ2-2	CASSLSWVTGELFF
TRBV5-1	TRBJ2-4	CASSLVREWNIQYF
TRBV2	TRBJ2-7	CASSEEVSYEQYF
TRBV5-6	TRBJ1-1	CASSFLSSVNTEAFF
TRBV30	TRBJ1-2	CAWSVPGLNYGYTF
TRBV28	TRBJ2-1	CASSLAGGPYNEQFF
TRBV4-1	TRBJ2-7	CASSQPGGYEQYF
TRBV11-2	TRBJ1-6	CASSHAREVNSPLHF
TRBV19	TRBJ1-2	CASRDRGGYGYTF
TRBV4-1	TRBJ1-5	CASSQVEGGQPQHF
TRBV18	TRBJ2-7	CASSPNYEQYF
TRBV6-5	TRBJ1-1	CASRATGWGTEAFF
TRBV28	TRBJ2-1	CASSLAGTLYNEQFF
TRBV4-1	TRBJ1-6	CASSQRGTGDNSPLHF
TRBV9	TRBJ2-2	CASSVQNTGELFF
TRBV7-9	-	CASSFRELTYEQYF
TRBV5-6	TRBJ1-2	CASSLVGLVGPNYGYTF
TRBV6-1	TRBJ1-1	CASSEPPQGGRSEAFF
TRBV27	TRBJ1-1	CASSPWGGGAFF
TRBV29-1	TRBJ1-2	CSVGSESYGYTF
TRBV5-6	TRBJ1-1	CASSLYKLNTEAFF
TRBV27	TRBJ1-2	CASRRQGAFSNYGYTF
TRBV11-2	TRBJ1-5	CASSQGRISNQPQHF
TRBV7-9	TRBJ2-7	CASTSRDTIEQYF
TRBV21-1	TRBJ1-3	CASSTTGLSGNTIYF
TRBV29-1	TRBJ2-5	CSVDFTSSETQYF
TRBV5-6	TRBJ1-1	CASSLARQGNTEAFF
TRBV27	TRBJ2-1	CASRILANYNEQFF
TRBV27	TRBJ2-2	CASTWGRGRPGELFF
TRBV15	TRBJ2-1	CATSDGRGSYNEQFF
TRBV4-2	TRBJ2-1	CASSQDSGEQFF
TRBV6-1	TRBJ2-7	CASNLRDPYEQYF
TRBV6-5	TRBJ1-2	CASSYQRGGYGYTF
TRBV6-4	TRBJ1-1	CASSENGVITEAFF
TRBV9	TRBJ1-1	CASSARTDTPNTEAFF
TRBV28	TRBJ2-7	CASRGQESSYEQYF